Below are 3 T cell receptor beta chains sequenced from a single sample in a study of T cells in Graves' hyperthyroidism and ophthalmopathy. Amplification targeted TCR beta CDR3 regions from RNA transcripts. With the HTBI primer set, the TCR CDR3 went through a first round of RT-PCR. MiXCR, applied by TCRdb to the multiplex PCR reads, yields one record per CDR3 protein. The table records 500,000 to 650,000 distinct CDR3 sequences, around 50% of them present only once. Sequenced: peripheral blood or thyroid tissue (not recorded which). The receptors were sampled from an adult woman with Graves' disease, either hyperthyroidism or ophthalmopathy (not recorded which).

The chain combines TRBV20-1 with TRBJ1-5; D perhaps matches TRBD1 (6 bases). CDR1 is DFQATT and CDR2 is SNEGSKA in the germline V gene (reference sequence). Trimming shortened V by 3 bases and J by 11 bases, and 14 bases separated the two germline ends. This CDR3 has 12 amino acids. CDR3 residues: CSASPWEGAQHF. The CDR3 DNA follows: TGCAGTGCTAGCCCCTGGGAGGGGGCCCAGCATTTT.

This clonotype appeared a few times. The chain uses TRBV20-1 and TRBJ2-7, with TRBD2 matching 13 bases. J lost 0 bases, V lost 3 bases, and 26 bases had no gene match. This CDR3 contains 23 residues. Germline V lookup: CDR1 DFQATT, CDR2 SNEGSKA (reference sequence). CDR3 nucleotides: TGCAGTGCTAGTGCCCGCCCAGGTTGGGAACTAGCGGGAGGGTACCAGAGCTCCTACGAGCAGTACTTC. This sequence encodes CSASARPGWELAGGYQSSYEQYF.

This clonotype was seen ten or more times. The V gene is TRBV3-1, the J gene TRBJ1-4; 7 positions agree with TRBD1. CDR1 is LGHDT, CDR2 YNNKEL, per germline (reference sequence). The CDR3 covers 13 residues. Unmatched junction bases numbered 4, after V lost 4 bases and J lost 8 bases. The CDR3 DNA reads as TGTGCCAGCAGCCGACAGGGCGCCGAAAAACTGTTTTTT. Protein sequence: CASSRQGAEKLFF. The whole variable domain, remainder taken from reference TRBV3-1 and TRBJ1-4, is DTAVSQTPKYLVTQMGNDKSIKCEQNLGHDTMYWYKQDSKKFLKIMFSYNNKELIINETVPNRFSPKSPDKAHLNLHINSLELGDSAVYFCASSRQGAEKLFFGSGTQLSVL.